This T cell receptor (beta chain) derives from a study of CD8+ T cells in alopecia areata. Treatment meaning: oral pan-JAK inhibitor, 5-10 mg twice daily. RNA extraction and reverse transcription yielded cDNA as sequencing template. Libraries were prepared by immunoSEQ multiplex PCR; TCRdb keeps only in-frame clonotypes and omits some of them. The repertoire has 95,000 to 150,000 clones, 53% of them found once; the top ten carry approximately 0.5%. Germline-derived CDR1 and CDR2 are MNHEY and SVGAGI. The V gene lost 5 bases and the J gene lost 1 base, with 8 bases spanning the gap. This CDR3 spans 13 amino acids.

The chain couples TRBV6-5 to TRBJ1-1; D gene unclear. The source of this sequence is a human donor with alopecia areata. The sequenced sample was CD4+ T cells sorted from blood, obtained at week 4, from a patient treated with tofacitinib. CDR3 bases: TGTGCCAGCAGTAGGACCAAGAACACTGAAGCTTTCTTT. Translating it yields CASSRTKNTEAFF.